What follows describes a single TCR beta chain. The antigen it recognizes is unknown. No qualities accompany the bases; no much larger clone lies one base away. This sample is drawn from a study of T cells in Graves' hyperthyroidism and ophthalmopathy (dated by TCRdb to about 2019). With regard to the full study: TCR V-J signatures able to tell the groups apart were searched for in a discovery cohort of about a hundred patients, of whom over 40 had Graves' ophthalmopathy and roughly 59 had stable Graves' hyperthyroidism. Prospective prediction of ophthalmopathy was tested in an independent validation cohort consisting of 18 hyperthyroidism patients and around 16 patients who later progressed to ophthalmopathy. For training and testing, the 100 or so patients in the discovery cohort were randomly divided in a 7:3 ratio. In addition, the study compared T-cell repertoires in thyroid tissue and in blood from several Graves' hyperthyroidism patients. Once sampling was done, hyperthyroidism patients were given methimazole at a starting dose of 30 mg daily, whereas ophthalmopathy patients were given high-dose intravenous methylprednisolone. The paper reports TCR Vbeta CDR3 sequencing of 140 or so peripheral blood samples: approximately 43 ophthalmopathy, around 80 hyperthyroidism and around 17 progressor patients.

Results and caveats for the whole study, not just this receptor: No statistical method was used to set the sample size in advance, and investigators knew the group allocation. Most expanded thyroid clonotypes (frequency above 0.001) were also found in blood, which suggests that blood repertoires may mirror thyroid immune responses. During validation, the model predicted progression to ophthalmopathy a median of approximately 6.5 months ahead of onset, with roughly 65% sensitivity and almost 75% specificity. In cross-validation, a model built on a 13 V-J signature told ophthalmopathy apart from stable hyperthyroidism with 85% to 90% sensitivity and around 83% specificity, and in testing the same model reached 80%/75%.

Patients with uncontrolled infections, other autoimmune diseases, pregnancy or lactation were excluded. Diagnoses were based on clinical symptoms, serum thyroxine and TRAb, thyroid ultrasound and orbital computed tomography. Trizol reagent was used to extract total RNA, and RNA quality was then checked on an Agilent 2100 Bioanalyzer. Including cysteine and phenylalanine, the CDR3 has 16 amino acids. The read is trimmed to its CDR3 DNA, 48 bases read in frame from base 1. V loses 2 bases, J loses 6 bases, and the germline ends lie 14 bases apart. CDR1 and CDR2, looked up from the germline V gene, are MGHDK and SYGVNS. Amplification of TCR beta CDR3 regions was carried out from RNA transcripts. For the first round of RT-PCR on the TCR CDR3, the HTBI primer set was used together with the Qiagen OneStep RT-PCR kit. Libraries were constructed in a second round of multiplex PCR, after which size selection and purification were carried out. Libraries were sequenced paired-end with 100 bp reads on an Illumina HiSeq2000. Processing in the source paper ran as follows. Raw data were processed with SOAPnuke, discarding reads with adapters, uncalled bases, mean Phred below 15, or no exact constant-primer or identifier match. COPE v1.2.5 was used to merge high-quality paired reads, and clonotypes were defined as unique nucleotide sequences. MiTCR v1.1 was used to align the clonotypes against IMGT TRBV, TRBD and TRBJ reference segments. The analysis was restricted to V-J combinations with a frequency above 0.0001, which together covered about 99% of the repertoires. A TCS score was defined as the ratio between F50 (clonal expansion) and ExV (chaos), using BLOSUM62-based TCRdist between CDR3 peptides within each V-J. Welch's t-statistics and random forest reduced just over 500 V-J features to some 14, which were used in a naive Bayes classifier (R e1071). The similarity between thyroid and blood repertoires was quantified using the Morisita-Horn index. Through fastp at Q25 and MiXCR, TCRdb rebuilt clones from the public reads, retaining in-frame beta chains. Each CDR3 protein gets just one entry, which takes the most common genes and DNA from the rows behind it. The V and J calls were not made by the authors but by TCRdb's processing. This sample comprises 550,000 to 700,000 distinct CDR3 sequences, 46% of them detected only once. The ten top clones hold around 17% of the sample.

The sequence links TRBV25-1 to TRBJ1-6; the D gene assignment is ambiguous. Source material: peripheral blood or thyroid tissue (not recorded which). The source is an adult woman with Graves' disease, either hyperthyroidism or ophthalmopathy (not recorded which). The CDR3 reads CASSEDRGRGNSPLHF. Here is the DNA: TGTGCCAGCAGTGAAGATCGAGGTAGAGGTAATTCACCCCTCCACTTT. The full variable domain, completed from the reference TRBV25-1 and TRBJ1-6 proteins outside the CDR3, reads EADIYQTPRYLVIGTGKKITLECSQTMGHDKMYWYQQDPGMELHLIHYSYGVNSTEKGDLSSESTVSRIRTEHFPLTLESARPSHTSQYLCASSEDRGRGNSPLHFGNGTRLTVT.